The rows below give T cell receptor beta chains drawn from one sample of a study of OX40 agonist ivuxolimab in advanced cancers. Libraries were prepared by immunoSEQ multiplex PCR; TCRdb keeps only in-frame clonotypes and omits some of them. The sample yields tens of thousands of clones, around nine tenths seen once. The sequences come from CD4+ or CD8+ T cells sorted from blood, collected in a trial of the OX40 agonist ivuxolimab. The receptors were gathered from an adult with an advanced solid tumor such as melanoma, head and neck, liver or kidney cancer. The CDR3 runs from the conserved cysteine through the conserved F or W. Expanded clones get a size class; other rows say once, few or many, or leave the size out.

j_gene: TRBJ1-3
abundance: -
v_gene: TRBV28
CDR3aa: CASSSPGQEAGNTIYF

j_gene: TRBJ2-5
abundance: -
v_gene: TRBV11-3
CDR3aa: CASSLGAGGPETQYF

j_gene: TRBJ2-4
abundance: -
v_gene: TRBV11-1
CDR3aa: CASSYQKTGGHKNIQYF

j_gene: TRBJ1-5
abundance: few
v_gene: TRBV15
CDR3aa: CATSRVGSGQPQHF

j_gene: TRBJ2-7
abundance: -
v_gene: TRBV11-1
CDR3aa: CASSLEGRTSEQYF

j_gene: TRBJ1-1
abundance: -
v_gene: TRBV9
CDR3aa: CASSVGGRVGTEAFF

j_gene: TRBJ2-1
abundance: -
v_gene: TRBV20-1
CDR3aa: CSARDEDEQFF

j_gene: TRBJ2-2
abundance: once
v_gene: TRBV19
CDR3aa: CASRGTLIPYTGELFF

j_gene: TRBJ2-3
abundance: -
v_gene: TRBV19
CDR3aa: CASRKTSGRADTQYF

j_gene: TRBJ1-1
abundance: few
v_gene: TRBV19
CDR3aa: CASSIETVNTEAFF

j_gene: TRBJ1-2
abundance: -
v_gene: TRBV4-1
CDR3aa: CASSQVEGASYGYTF

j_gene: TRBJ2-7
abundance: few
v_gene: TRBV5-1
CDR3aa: CASSLGGQGNEQYF

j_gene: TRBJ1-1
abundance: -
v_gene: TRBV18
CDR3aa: CASSPEGGVRTEAFF

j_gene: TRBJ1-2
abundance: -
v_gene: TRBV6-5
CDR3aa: CASSYSETGPYGYTF

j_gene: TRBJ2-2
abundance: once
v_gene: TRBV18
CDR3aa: CAGTANTGELFF

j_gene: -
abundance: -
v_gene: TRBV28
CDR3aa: CASSVAGTGGDEQYF

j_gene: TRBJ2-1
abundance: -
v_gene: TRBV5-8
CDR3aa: CASSPGPGRNEQFF

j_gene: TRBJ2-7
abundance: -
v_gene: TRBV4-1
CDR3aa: CASSQEPSTYEQYF

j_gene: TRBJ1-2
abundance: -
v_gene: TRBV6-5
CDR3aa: CASSNRAGHGYTF

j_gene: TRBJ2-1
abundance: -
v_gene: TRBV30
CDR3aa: CAWSGLGLAGAQFF

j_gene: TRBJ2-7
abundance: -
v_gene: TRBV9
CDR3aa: CASSVTSPGYEQYF

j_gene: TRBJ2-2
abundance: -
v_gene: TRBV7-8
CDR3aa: CASSQSGGRGELFF

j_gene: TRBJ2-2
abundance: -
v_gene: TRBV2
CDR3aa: CASSGGTNTGELFF

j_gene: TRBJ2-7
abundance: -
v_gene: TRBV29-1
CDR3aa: CSVRDSLSSYEQYF

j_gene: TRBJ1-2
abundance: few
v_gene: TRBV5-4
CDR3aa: CASSLFGLNYGYTF

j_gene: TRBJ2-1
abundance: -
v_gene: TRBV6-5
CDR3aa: CASSQGTGGKNEQFF

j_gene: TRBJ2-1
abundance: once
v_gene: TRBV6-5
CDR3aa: CASSRRDRGGNEQFF

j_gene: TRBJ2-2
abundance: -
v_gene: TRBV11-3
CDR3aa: CASSLGPGQGANGELFF

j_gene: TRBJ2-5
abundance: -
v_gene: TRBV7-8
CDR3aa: CASVRGGTGETQYF

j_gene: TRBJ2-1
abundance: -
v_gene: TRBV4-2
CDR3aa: CASSQEQAGVYNEQFF

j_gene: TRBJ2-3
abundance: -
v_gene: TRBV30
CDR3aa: CAWSVGQGVDTQYF

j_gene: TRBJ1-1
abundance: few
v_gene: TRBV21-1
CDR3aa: CATNRDDTEAFF

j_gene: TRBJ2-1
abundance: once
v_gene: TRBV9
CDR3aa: CASSVSSTFYNEQFF

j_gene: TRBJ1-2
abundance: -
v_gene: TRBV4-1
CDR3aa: CASSQEWQGRHYTF

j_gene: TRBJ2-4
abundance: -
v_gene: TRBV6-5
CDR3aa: CASRSTSGRNIQYF

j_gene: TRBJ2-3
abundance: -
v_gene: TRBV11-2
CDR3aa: CASSPGSTQYF

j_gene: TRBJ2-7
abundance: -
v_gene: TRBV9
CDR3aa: CANKRRYWATYEQYF

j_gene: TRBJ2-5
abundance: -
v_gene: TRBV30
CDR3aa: CAWSLGLAGAPGETQYF

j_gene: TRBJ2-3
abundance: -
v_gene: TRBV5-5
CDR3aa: CASSQGTSGRTQYF

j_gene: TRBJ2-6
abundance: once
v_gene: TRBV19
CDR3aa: CASSSFGAPGANVLTF

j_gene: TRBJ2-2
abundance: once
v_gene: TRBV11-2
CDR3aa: CASSLVQGQIGELFF

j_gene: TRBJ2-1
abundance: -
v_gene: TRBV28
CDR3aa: CASSLSSYNEQFF

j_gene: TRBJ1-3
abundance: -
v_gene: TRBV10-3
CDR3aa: CAGSGYSGNTIYF

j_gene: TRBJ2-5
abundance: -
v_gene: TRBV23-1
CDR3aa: CASSQSPSGGKETQYF

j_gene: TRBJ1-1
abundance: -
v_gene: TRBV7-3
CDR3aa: CASSSSGGARTTFF

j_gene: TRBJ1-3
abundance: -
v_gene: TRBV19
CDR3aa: CASRVRDRGLPGNTIYF